These 14 T cell receptor beta chains came from one sample sequenced in a study of T cell responses to AZD1222 COVID-19 vaccine. The protocol was immunoSEQ multiplex PCR, while the TCRdb copy is restricted to in-frame clones and leaves out a portion. This repertoire shows approximately 110,000 clones, around 92% found once; its top ten account for about 8%. This specimen consisted of peripheral blood, obtained 28 days after the second AZD1222 dose. Source of these receptors: an adult who received the AZD1222 COVID-19 vaccine.

The chain employs TRBV6-5 and TRBJ2-1; 7 nucleotides agree with TRBD2. The CDR3 is made up of 16 amino acids. The V gene's germline CDR1 is MNHEY and CDR2 SVGAGI. J gave up 1 base and V 0 bases, and 3 bases lay outside the gene matches. In DNA form, the CDR3 reads TGTGCCAGCAGTTACTCTGCGGGGGATTCCTACAATGAGCAGTTCTTC. Protein product: CASSYSAGDSYNEQFF.

In its sample, this clone was seen once. This chain uses TRBV2 with TRBJ2-1; TRBD2 agrees at 9 bases. Germline CDR1 and CDR2: SNHLY and FYNNEI. Trimming removed 5 bases from V and 7 bases from J; junction bases left unmatched: 12. CDR3 length: 16 amino acids. CDR3 nucleotides: TGTGCCAGCAGTCCTTTGCGTAGCGGGAGTATAAATGAGCAGTTCTTC. This gives the protein CASSPLRSGSINEQFF. Variable domain in full (rest from reference TRBV2 and TRBJ2-1): EPEVTQTPSHQVTQMGQEVILRCVPISNHLYFYWYRQILGQKVEFLVSFYNNEISEKSEIFDDQFSVERPDGSNFTLKIRSTKLEDSAMYFCASSPLRSGSINEQFFGPGTRLTVL.

This clone was counted a single time. The gene calls are TRBV19 and TRBJ2-5; D gene ambiguous. This CDR3 comprises 14 residues. Trimming cost V 3 bases and J 0 bases, with 8 bases left between them. The germline CDR1 and CDR2 sequences are LNHDA and SQIVND (reference sequence). The CDR3 coding sequence is TGTGCCAGTAGTATTCCGGGTAACCAAGAGACCCAGTACTTC. It is translated as CASSIPGNQETQYF.

The V gene is TRBV11-3, the J gene TRBJ2-2; D may be TRBD1 (5 bases). The CDR3 contains 16 residues. Per germline, CDR1 SGHNT and CDR2 YENEEA. Trimming pared 4 bases from V and 5 bases from J, leaving 17 bases between. CDR3 nucleotides: TGTGCCAGCAGCTCCAAGCCCGACAGTATAACCGGGGAGCTGTTTTTT. Its translation is CASSSKPDSITGELFF.

The V and J genes are TRBV27 and TRBJ1-3, with TRBD1 as a possible D gene (6 bases). The CDR3 length is 15 residues. Trimming took off 0 bases at V and 3 bases at J, with 9 bases between the two ends. CDR1 and CDR2 (germline): MNHEY, SMNVEV (reference sequence). The CDR3 spells CASSLSGGVGNTIYF. The CDR3 nucleotides are TGTGCCAGCAGTTTATCCGGGGGCGTTGGAAACACCATATATTTT.

In DNA form, the CDR3 reads TGTGCCAGCAGCCCGGGAGGGGGGGAGAACACTGAAGCTTTCTTT. Protein product: CASSPGGGENTEAFF. V is TRBV11-3 and J is TRBJ1-1, with D maybe TRBD1 (6 bases). The CDR3 extends over 15 amino acids. Germline values: CDR1 SGHNT, CDR2 YENEEA. Trimming shortened V by 5 bases and J by 1 base, and 14 bases separated the two germline ends.

The chain combines TRBV15 with TRBJ1-3; tentative D call: TRBD1 (5 bases). Trimming left V 5 bases short and J 1 base short, with 6 bases between. This CDR3 is built from 13 residues. Germline assignment: CDR1 LNHNV and CDR2 YYDKDF (reference sequence). This CDR3 reads CATSGGSGNTIYF. Here the CDR3 DNA reads TGTGCCACCAGCGGGGGTTCTGGAAACACCATATATTTT.

The V gene is TRBV6-5, the J gene TRBJ2-1, with 9 bases identical to TRBD1. J was trimmed by 6 bases and V by 5 bases; bases with no gene match: 5. The CDR3 sequence is 14 residues long. Germline assignment: CDR1 MNHEY and CDR2 SVGAGI. The CDR3 coding sequence is TGTGCCAGCAGTCAGACAGGGGGGATCAATGAGCAGTTCTTC. It translates to CASSQTGGINEQFF.

This chain joins TRBV2 and TRBJ1-4; perhaps TRBD1 as D (6 bases). Trimming pared 4 bases from V and 0 bases from J, leaving 18 bases between. The CDR3 has 18 residues. Germline V gives CDR1 SNHLY, CDR2 FYNNEI. CDR3 in DNA: TGTGCCAGCAGTGTCGGGGGCAATCACCCGCCAACTAATGAAAAACTGTTTTTT. It translates to CASSVGGNHPPTNEKLFF.

This clone was counted once. This sequence joins TRBV5-1 and TRBJ1-2; 10 bases line up with TRBD1. Per germline, CDR1 SGHRS and CDR2 YFSETQ. This CDR3 has 17 residues. The V gene end was trimmed by 4 bases and the J gene end by 4 bases; junction bases not matched to a gene: 13. As DNA, the CDR3 is TGCGCCAGCAGCCCTGAACCCGGGACAGGGGCACTCTATGGCTACACCTTC. It yields the protein CASSPEPGTGALYGYTF.

The chain employs TRBV5-4 and TRBJ1-5, with D uncertain. Trimming pared 5 bases from V and 6 bases from J, leaving 12 bases between. Germline lookup yields CDR1 SGHNT and CDR2 YYREEE (reference sequence). This CDR3 comprises 13 residues. The CDR3 spells CASSFYGVQPQHF. The CDR3 nucleotides read TGTGCCAGCAGTTTCTATGGGGTTCAGCCCCAGCATTTT.

V usage is TRBV28 and J usage is TRBJ2-3; D might be TRBD2 (7 bases). CDR1 MDHEN and CDR2 SYDVKM come from the germline V gene. Trimming removed 6 bases at V and 2 bases at J, with 12 bases between. The CDR3 loop spans 14 amino acids. The chain's CDR3 is CASRRGGATDTQYF. CDR3 nucleotides: TGTGCCAGCAGGCGAGGGGGGGCCACAGATACGCAGTATTTT.

The rearrangement uses TRBV4-2 and TRBJ1-5; D possibly corresponds to TRBD1 (5 bases). V lost 1 base, J lost 5 bases, and 12 bases lay in between. The germline gives CDR1 LGHNA, CDR2 YNFKEQ. The CDR3 spans 15 residues. CDR3 DNA sequence: TGTGCCAGCAGCCAAGCAGCGGGGCCCGATCAGCCCCAGCATTTT. It translates to CASSQAAGPDQPQHF.

V is TRBV7-9 and J is TRBJ1-1; 8 bases align to TRBD1. CDR1 and CDR2 from the germline V gene are SEHNR and FQNEAQ (reference sequence). The CDR3 has 14 residues. The J segment lost 1 base and the V segment lost 5 bases, leaving 3 bases of the junction unmatched. CDR3 nucleotide sequence: TGTGCCAGCAGCCCAGACAGGGGGAACACTGAAGCTTTCTTT. Protein: CASSPDRGNTEAFF.